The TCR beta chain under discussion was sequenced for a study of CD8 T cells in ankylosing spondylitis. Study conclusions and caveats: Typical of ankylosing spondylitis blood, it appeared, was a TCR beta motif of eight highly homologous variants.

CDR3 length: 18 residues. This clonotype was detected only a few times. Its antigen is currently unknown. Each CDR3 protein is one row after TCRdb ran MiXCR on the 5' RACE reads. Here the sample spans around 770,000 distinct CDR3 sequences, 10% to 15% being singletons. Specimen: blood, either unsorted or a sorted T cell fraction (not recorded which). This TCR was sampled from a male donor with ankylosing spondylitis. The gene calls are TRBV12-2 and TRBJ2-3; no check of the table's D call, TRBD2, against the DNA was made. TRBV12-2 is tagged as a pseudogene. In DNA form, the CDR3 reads TGTGCAAGTCGCCCGCCGGAGTCTAGCGGGGGGTCCACAGATACGCAGTATTTT. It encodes CASRPPESSGGSTDTQYF.